This TCR beta chain originates from a study of CD8+CD57+ T cells in acquired aplastic anemia. Study-level background: 3.2 ug was the average amount of DNA from sorted CD4+ and CD8+ cells. Healthy donors yielded some 10 million CD4+ cell reads on average. Study-wide points: CD8+ Simpson's diversity did not differ significantly between patients and controls. About 28 sequences, all CD8+ CDR3, were shared between patients and controls.

Template material for TCR beta VDJ and CDR3 profiling consisted of genomic DNA. TCRdb re-analysed the reads in MiXCR, keeping a single row per CDR3 protein. Of roughly 40,000 distinct CDR3 sequences listed, 55% to 80% were seen once; the top ten hold about a quarter. In regard to this clonotype: What it binds is unknown.

This receptor was obtained from a human donor in good health, serving as a control. Source material: sorted CD4+, CD8+, or CD8+CD57+ T cells (not recorded which) from PBMCs.

CDR3 DNA sequence: TGTGCCAGCAGCGTAACAGGGTCCAATCAGCCCCAGCATTTT. It is translated as CASSVTGSNQPQHF. The rearrangement joins TRBV9 to TRBJ1-5; D may be TRBD1 (6 bases). V shed 1 base and J shed 3 bases, with 8 bases lying between them. The germline gives CDR1 SGDLS, CDR2 YYNGEE. This CDR3 contains 14 residues.